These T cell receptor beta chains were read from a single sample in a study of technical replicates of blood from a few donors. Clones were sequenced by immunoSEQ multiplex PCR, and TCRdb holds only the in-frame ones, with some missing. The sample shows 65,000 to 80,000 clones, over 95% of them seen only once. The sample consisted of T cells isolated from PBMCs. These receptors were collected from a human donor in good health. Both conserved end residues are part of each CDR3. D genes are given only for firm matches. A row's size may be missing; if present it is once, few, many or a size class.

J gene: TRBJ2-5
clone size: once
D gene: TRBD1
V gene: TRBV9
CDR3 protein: CASSVGGGQGYETQYF
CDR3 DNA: TGTGCCAGCAGCGTAGGTGGGGGACAGGGGTACGAGACCCAGTACTTC

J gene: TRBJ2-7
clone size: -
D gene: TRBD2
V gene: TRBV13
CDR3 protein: CASSHGTSGSYEQYF
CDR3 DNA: TGTGCCAGCAGCCACGGGACTAGCGGGAGCTACGAGCAGTACTTC

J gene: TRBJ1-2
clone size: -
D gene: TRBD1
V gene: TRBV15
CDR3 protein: CATSRTKTGGYGYTF
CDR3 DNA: TGTGCCACCAGCAGAACGAAAACAGGGGGCTATGGCTACACCTTC

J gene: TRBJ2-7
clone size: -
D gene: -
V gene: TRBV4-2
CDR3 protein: CASSQAGQGLTYEQYF
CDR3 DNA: TGTGCCAGCAGCCAAGCAGGCCAGGGATTAACCTACGAGCAGTACTTC

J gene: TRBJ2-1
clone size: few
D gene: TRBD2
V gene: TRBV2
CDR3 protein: CASSEGGRPGNEQFF
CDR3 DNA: TGTGCCAGCAGTGAAGGCGGGAGGCCGGGGAATGAGCAGTTCTTC

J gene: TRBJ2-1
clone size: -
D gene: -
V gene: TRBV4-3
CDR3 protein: CASSQGLSSYNEQFF
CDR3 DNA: TGCGCCAGCAGCCAAGGACTGAGCTCCTACAATGAGCAGTTCTTC

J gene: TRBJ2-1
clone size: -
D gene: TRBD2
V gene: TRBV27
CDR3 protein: CASSLAGLAGGSNEQFF
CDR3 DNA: TGTGCCAGCAGTTTAGCAGGTCTAGCGGGAGGGAGTAATGAGCAGTTCTTC

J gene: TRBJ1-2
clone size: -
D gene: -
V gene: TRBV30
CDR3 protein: CAWSVTVYGYTF
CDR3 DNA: TGTGCCTGGAGTGTGACAGTCTATGGCTACACCTTC

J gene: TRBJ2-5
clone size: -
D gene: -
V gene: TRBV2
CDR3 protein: CASRRDSQETQYF
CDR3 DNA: TGTGCCAGCAGAAGGGACTCTCAAGAGACCCAGTACTTC

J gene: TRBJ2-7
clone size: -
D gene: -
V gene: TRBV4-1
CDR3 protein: CASSQGSGHRTYYEQYF
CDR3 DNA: TGCGCCAGCAGCCAAGGGTCAGGTCACAGAACTTACTACGAGCAGTACTTC

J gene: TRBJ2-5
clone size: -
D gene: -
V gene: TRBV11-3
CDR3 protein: CASSPTPGVREETQYF
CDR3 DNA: TGTGCCAGCAGCCCAACTCCGGGGGTGAGAGAAGAGACCCAGTACTTC

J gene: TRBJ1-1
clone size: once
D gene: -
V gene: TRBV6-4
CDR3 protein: CASSDQQGSTEAFF
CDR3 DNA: TGTGCCAGCAGTGATCAACAGGGCAGCACTGAAGCTTTCTTT

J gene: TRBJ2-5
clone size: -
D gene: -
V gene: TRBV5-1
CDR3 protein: CASSLGGLTETQYF
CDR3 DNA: TGCGCCAGCAGCTTGGGCGGCTTGACGGAGACCCAGTACTTC

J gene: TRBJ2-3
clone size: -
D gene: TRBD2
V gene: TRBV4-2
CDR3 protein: CASSGLAGTDTQYF
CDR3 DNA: TGTGCCAGCAGTGGACTAGCGGGAACAGATACGCAGTATTTT

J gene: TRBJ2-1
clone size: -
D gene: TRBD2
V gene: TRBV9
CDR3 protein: CASSLNTGLAGGNEQFF
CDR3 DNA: TGTGCCAGCAGCTTAAATACGGGACTAGCGGGAGGTAATGAGCAGTTCTTC

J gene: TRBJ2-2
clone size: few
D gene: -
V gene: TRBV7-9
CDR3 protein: CASSYRVDGELFF
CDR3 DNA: TGTGCCAGCAGTTACAGGGTAGACGGGGAGCTGTTTTTT